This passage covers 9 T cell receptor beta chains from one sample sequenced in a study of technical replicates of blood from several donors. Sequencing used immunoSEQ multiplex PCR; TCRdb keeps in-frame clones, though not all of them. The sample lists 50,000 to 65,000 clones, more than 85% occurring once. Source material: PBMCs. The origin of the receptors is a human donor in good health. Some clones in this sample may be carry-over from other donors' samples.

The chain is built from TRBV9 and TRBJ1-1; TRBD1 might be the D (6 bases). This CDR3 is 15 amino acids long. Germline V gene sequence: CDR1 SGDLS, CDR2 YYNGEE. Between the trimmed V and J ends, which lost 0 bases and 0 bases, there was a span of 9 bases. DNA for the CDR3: TGTGCCAGCAGCGTAGGGGGACACCTGAACACTGAAGCTTTCTTT. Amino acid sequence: CASSVGGHLNTEAFF.

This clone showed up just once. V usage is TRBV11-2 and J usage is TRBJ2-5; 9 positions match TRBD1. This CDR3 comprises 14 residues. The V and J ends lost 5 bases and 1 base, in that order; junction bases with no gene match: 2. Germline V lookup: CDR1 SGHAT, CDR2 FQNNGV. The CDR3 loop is CASSTGQGQETQYF. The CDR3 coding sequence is TGTGCCAGCAGCACGGGACAGGGCCAAGAGACCCAGTACTTC.

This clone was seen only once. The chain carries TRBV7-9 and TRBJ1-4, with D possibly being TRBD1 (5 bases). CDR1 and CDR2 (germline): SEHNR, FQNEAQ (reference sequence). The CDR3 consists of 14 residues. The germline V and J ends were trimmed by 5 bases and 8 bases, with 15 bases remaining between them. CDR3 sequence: CASSPPGRDEKLFF. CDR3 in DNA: TGTGCCAGCAGCCCCCCCGGGAGGGACGAAAAACTGTTTTTT. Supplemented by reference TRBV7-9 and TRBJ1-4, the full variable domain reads DTGVSQNPRHKITKRGQNVTFRCDPISEHNRLYWYRQTLGQGPEFLTYFQNEAQLEKSRLLSDRFSAERPKGSFSTLEIQRTEQGDSAMYLCASSPPGRDEKLFFGSGTQLSVL.

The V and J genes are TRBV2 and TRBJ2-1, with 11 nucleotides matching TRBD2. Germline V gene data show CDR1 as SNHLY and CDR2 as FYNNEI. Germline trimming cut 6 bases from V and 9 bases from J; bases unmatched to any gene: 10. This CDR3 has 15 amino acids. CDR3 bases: TGTGCCAGCAGCAAAACTAGCGGGAGATCGAGTGAGCAGTTCTTC. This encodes CASSKTSGRSSEQFF.

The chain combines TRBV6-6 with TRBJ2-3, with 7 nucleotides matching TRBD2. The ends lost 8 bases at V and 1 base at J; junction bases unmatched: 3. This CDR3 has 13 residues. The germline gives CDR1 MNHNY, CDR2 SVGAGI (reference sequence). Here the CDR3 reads CASGAGGTDTQYF. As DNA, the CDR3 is TGTGCCAGCGGGGCGGGGGGCACAGATACGCAGTATTTT.

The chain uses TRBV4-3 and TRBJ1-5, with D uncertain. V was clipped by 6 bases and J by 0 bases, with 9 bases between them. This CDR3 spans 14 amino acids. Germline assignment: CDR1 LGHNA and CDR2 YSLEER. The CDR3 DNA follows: TGCGCCAGCAGTCTCTCCTATAGCAATCAGCCCCAGCATTTT. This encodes CASSLSYSNQPQHF.

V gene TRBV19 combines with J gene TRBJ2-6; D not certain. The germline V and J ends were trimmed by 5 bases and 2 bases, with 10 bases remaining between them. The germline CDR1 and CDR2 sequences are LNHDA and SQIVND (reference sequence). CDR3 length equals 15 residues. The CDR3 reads CASSPLEAGANVLTF. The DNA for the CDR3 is TGTGCCAGTAGTCCACTCGAGGCTGGGGCCAACGTCCTGACTTTC.

CDR3 in DNA: TGTGCCAGTAGTCTTAGACAGGCGACCTACGAGCAGTACTTC. Protein sequence: CASSLRQATYEQYF. The chain carries TRBV19 and TRBJ2-7; TRBD1 might be the D (6 bases). The CDR3 has 14 residues. V lost 5 bases and J lost 2, with 13 bases in between. Germline loops: CDR1 LNHDA, CDR2 SQIVND (reference sequence).

DNA for the CDR3: TGCGCCAGCAGCTTGAATTCAGGGTCCAACACTGAAGCTTTCTTT. Translation gives CASSLNSGSNTEAFF. This chain links TRBV5-1 with TRBJ1-1; weak D call: TRBD1 (5 bases). The V gene lost 1 base and the J gene lost 2 bases, with 12 bases spanning the gap. The CDR3 has 15 residues. The germline V gene encodes CDR1 SGHRS and CDR2 YFSETQ.